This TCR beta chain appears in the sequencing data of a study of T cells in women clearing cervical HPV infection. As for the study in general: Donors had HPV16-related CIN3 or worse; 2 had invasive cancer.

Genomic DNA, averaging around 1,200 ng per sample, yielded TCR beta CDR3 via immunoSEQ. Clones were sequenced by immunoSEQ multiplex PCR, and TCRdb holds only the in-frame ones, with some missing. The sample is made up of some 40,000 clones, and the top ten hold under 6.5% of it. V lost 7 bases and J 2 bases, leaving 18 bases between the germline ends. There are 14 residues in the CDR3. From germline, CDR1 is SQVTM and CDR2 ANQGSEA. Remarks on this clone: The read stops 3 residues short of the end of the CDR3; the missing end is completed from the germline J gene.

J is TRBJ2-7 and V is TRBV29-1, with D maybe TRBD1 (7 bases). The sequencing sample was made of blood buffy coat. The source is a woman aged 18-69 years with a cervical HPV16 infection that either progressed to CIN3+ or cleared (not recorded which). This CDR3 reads CSGGTGTDAYEQYF. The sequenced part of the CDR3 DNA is TGCAGCGGCGGGACCGGGACAGACGCCTACGAG.